This TCR beta chain was sequenced for a study of T cells in Graves' hyperthyroidism and ophthalmopathy. Overall study findings and caveats: The model forecast ophthalmopathy, anticipating it by a median around 6.4 months before onset. Within blood appeared most thyroid clonotypes that had expanded above 0.001.

The blood was taken when hyperthyroidism was first diagnosed, before any ophthalmopathy symptoms showed up. This clonotype has ten or more counts. Its antigen remains unidentified. Germline V gene sequence: CDR1 SGHRS, CDR2 YFSETQ. This CDR3 comprises 12 residues. Trimming left V 7 bases short and J 6 bases short, with 14 bases between. The CDR3 regions of TCR beta were amplified from RNA transcripts. The TCR CDR3 first-round RT-PCR relied on the HTBI primer set. TCRdb reprocessed the multiplex PCR reads with MiXCR, giving one entry per CDR3 protein. The sample carries roughly 500,000 distinct CDR3 sequences, around 13% recorded once.

This TCR derives from a woman aged 25-40 years with Graves' hyperthyroidism that later progressed to Graves' ophthalmopathy. The V gene is TRBV5-1, the J gene TRBJ2-7; D is ambiguous. The sample was blood. The CDR3 loop reads CASGVDTAEQYF. DNA of the CDR3: TGCGCCAGCGGAGTCGACACCGCCGAGCAGTACTTC.